The clone carrying this T cell receptor (beta chain) was observed a few times. No antigen is known for it. The sample is drawn from a study of OX40 agonist ivuxolimab in advanced cancers. Overall study: Three partial responders included one hepatocellular carcinoma patient and two cutaneous melanoma patients.

Autoimmune disease history or systemic immunosuppression excluded patients. Data came from immunoSEQ multiplex PCR; TCRdb stores just in-frame clones and leaves some out. The top ten hold almost 1.5% of the sample, which has 50,000 to 75,000 clones, approximately 80% seen once. The CDR3 has 16 residues. In germline, CDR1 is MGHRA, CDR2 YSYEKL. V dropped 2 bases and J dropped 2; count of bases not matched to a gene: 8. General observations from the study: Patients who responded partially at 0.1-3.0 mg/kg showed clonal expansion ranking among the lowest.

The chain joins TRBV4-1 to TRBJ1-2; TRBD1 matches at 7 bases. The sequence was obtained from an adult with an advanced solid tumor such as melanoma, head and neck, liver or kidney cancer. This material consisted of CD4+ or CD8+ T cells sorted from blood, taken in a trial of the OX40 agonist ivuxolimab. CDR3 sequence reads: CASSQLPGTANYGYTF. The CDR3 DNA follows: TGCGCCAGCAGCCAACTCCCCGGGACAGCGAACTATGGCTACACCTTC.